This T cell receptor beta chain was found in a study of somatic mutations in cytotoxic T cells in rheumatoid arthritis. Study context: Patient blood (approximately 30 ml EDTA) was collected right after diagnosis, preceding any treatment. Selected T-cell populations stained with V beta antibodies were isolated by flow sorting to nearly 100% purity; these included V beta1+ cells subjected to TCRB sequencing. Findings and caveats of the study: Each of about an eighth of the roughly 60 patients had a largest CD8+ clone that made up more than 20% of CD8+ cells. A slight TRBV07 underrepresentation in rheumatoid arthritis patients was reported without multiple-comparison adjustment.

On this clone: No antigen is known for it.

Assay used: immunoSEQ multiplex PCR; TCRdb lists only in-frame clones, some missing. The profile shows 13,000 to 15,000 clones, 78% of them singletons. This CDR3 spans 12 amino acids. J was trimmed by 4 bases and V by 8 bases; bases with no gene match: 3. CDR1 and CDR2 (germline): SNHLY, FYNNEI. Source material: CD8+ T cells sorted from blood. The rearrangement links TRBV2 to TRBJ2-5; 8 bases align to TRBD1. The receptor's source is an adult with rheumatoid arthritis. CDR3 sequence reads: CASEGTGETQYF. The CDR3 coding sequence is TGTGCCAGCGAAGGGACAGGAGAGACCCAGTACTTC.